This TCR beta chain comes out of a study of T cells after yellow fever vaccination. The V gene's germline CDR1 is LGHNA and CDR2 YNFKEQ. The CDR3 spans 13 residues. V was clipped by 5 bases and J by 8 bases, with 13 bases between them. This clonotype was recorded a few times. Its antigen is unknown. Template switching with 5'RACE generated the TCR cDNA and added a universal primer site and UMIs. Each CDR3 protein is one row after TCRdb ran MiXCR on the 5' RACE reads. The sample carries a few hundred thousand distinct CDR3 sequences, over 4% recorded once. Findings of the study overall: Clonotype sharing between CD4 and CD8 compartments was small.

The chain recombines TRBV4-2 with TRBJ2-1; possible D gene TRBD2, 6 bases. The sequencing used PBMCs, collected 5 days after the yellow fever booster vaccination. The clonotype comes from a man younger than 35 who received the YFV17D yellow fever vaccine. The CDR3 is CASSTAIADEQFF. For the CDR3, the DNA is TGTGCCAGCAGCACCGCCATAGCGGATGAGCAGTTCTTC.